This T cell receptor beta chain was identified during a study of OX40 agonist ivuxolimab in advanced cancers. Study-wide context: Ivuxolimab, an agonist antibody against OX40 (CD134), was given to patients. Mean age 60 years, range roughly 20 to 85; 82.7% male. Notes on the study in general: Among some nonresponders, normalized T-cell clonal expansion was also low.

Remarks on this clone: The target antigen is unknown.

Researchers took blood at baseline, on cycle 4 day 1, and on cycle 7 day 1. After removal of 2 bases from V and 6 bases from J, the junction contained 13 bases not matched to a gene. Germline V gene lookup returns CDR1 LNHDA and CDR2 SQIVND (reference sequence). The CDR3 covers 16 residues. Measured with immunoSEQ multiplex PCR; TCRdb has only the in-frame clones, and not every one. The sample holds tens of thousands of clones, roughly 88% seen once. The sample consisted of CD4+ or CD8+ T cells sorted from blood, taken in a trial of the OX40 agonist ivuxolimab. This TCR derives from an adult with an advanced solid tumor such as melanoma, head and neck, liver or kidney cancer. The rearrangement joins TRBV19 to TRBJ2-7; 7 nucleotides line up with TRBD2. CDR3 in DNA: TGTGCCAGTAGTATACCCCTGGCCTGGGGAGGGCTCGAGCAGTACTTC. Residues: CASSIPLAWGGLEQYF.